These 12 T cell receptor beta chains were sequenced from one sample in a study of blood T cell repertoires in COVID-19. Sequencing was performed with immunoSEQ multiplex PCR; in TCRdb, only in-frame clones are kept and a portion is missing. Here the sample spans around 260,000 clones, around 84% being singletons. Material for sequencing was peripheral blood. Receptors originate from a man aged 55 to 70 with acute or convalescent COVID-19.

The gene calls are TRBV11-1 and TRBJ2-2; TRBD2 matches 11 bases. V was pared by 6 bases and J by 4 bases, with 7 bases of the junction left unmatched. This CDR3 contains 16 residues. Germline CDR1 reads SGHAT; CDR2 reads FQDESV (reference sequence). In DNA form, the CDR3 reads TGTGCCAGCAGGGCGACCGGGACTAGCGGCACCGGGGAGCTGTTTTTT. This gives the protein CASRATGTSGTGELFF. The variable domain in full, with the rest retrieved from reference TRBV11-1 and TRBJ2-2, is EAEVAQSPRYKITEKSQAVAFWCDPISGHATLYWYRQILGQGPELLVQFQDESVVDDSQLPKDRFSAERLKGVDSTLKIQPAELGDSAMYLCASRATGTSGTGELFFGEGSRLTVL.

This rearrangement joins TRBV18 to TRBJ2-7; TRBD1 matches at 7 bases. Per germline, CDR1 KGHSH and CDR2 LQKENI. The CDR3 length is 13 residues. The V and J ends lost 6 bases and 5 bases, in that order; junction bases with no gene match: 7. The CDR3 DNA follows: TGTGCCAGCTCCCTCGGACAGGTCAACGAGCAGTACTTC. The encoded protein is CASSLGQVNEQYF.

V gene TRBV7-9 combines with J gene TRBJ1-2, with 8 bases lining up with TRBD1. Germline CDR1 reads SEHNR; CDR2 reads FQNEAQ (reference sequence). This CDR3 contains 13 residues. J gave up 4 bases and V 5 bases, and 3 bases lay outside the gene matches. This CDR3 is CASSPGGSYGYTF. The CDR3 nucleotides are TGTGCCAGCAGCCCAGGGGGCAGCTATGGCTACACCTTC. Using reference TRBV7-9 and TRBJ1-2 for the parts outside the CDR3, the full variable domain is DTGVSQNPRHKITKRGQNVTFRCDPISEHNRLYWYRQTLGQGPEFLTYFQNEAQLEKSRLLSDRFSAERPKGSFSTLEIQRTEQGDSAMYLCASSPGGSYGYTFGSGTRLTVV.

This rearrangement joins TRBV15 to TRBJ1-4; TRBD1 agrees at 12 bases. Trimming removed 6 bases from V and 8 bases from J; junction bases left unmatched: 10. Per germline, CDR1 LNHNV and CDR2 YYDKDF (reference sequence). CDR3 length equals 16 residues. In DNA, the CDR3 is TGTGCCACCAGGGGACAGGGGGCGGAGGGAAGGGAAAAACTGTTTTTT. It codes for CATRGQGAEGREKLFF.

This chain links TRBV6-6 with TRBJ1-2; TRBD1 matches 9 bases. CDR1 is MNHNY, CDR2 SVGAGI, per germline (reference sequence). The CDR3 consists of 15 residues. Trimming cost V 6 bases and J 4 bases; bases outside gene matches: 9. The CDR3: CASSRPGTGTYGYTF. The CDR3 nucleotides read TGTGCCAGCAGCCGTCCCGGGACAGGGACCTATGGCTACACCTTC.

The genes are TRBV5-1 and TRBJ1-5, with D possibly TRBD1 on 5 matching bases. Trimming stripped 9 bases from V and 2 bases from J, with 18 bases between. CDR3 length: 15 residues. CDR1 and CDR2 from the germline V gene are SGHRS and YFSETQ. The CDR3 coding sequence is TGCGCCACCCGAAGGGATGACAGAGGCAATCAGCCCCAGCATTTT. This sequence encodes CATRRDDRGNQPQHF. The whole variable domain, remainder taken from reference TRBV5-1 and TRBJ1-5, is KAGVTQTPRYLIKTRGQQVTLSCSPISGHRSVSWYQQTPGQGLQFLFEYFSETQRNKGNFPGRFSGRQFSNSRSEMNVSTLELGDSALYLCATRRDDRGNQPQHFGDGTRLSIL.

This clone has only a few counts. The rearrangement uses TRBV5-4 and TRBJ2-3, with D unclear. Germline V gene data show CDR1 as SGHNT and CDR2 as YYREEE (reference sequence). CDR3 length: 13 amino acids. The germline V and J ends were trimmed by 4 bases and 8 bases, with 14 bases remaining between them. This CDR3 reads CASSPPRLGTQYF. The CDR3 DNA sequence: TGTGCCAGCAGCCCCCCCCGGCTAGGTACGCAGTATTTT.

The V gene is TRBV30, the J gene TRBJ1-2; 8 bases line up with TRBD1. V trimming: 2 bases; J trimming: 3 bases; junction bases outside the gene matches: 8. This CDR3 spans 15 amino acids. The V gene's germline CDR1 is GTSNPN and CDR2 SVGIG (reference sequence). The CDR3 protein is CAWSPTGASDYGYTF. In DNA, the CDR3 is TGTGCCTGGAGTCCGACAGGGGCGTCTGACTATGGCTACACCTTC.

The chain's CDR3 is CASSSLKRGELFF. The CDR3 nucleotides are TGTGCCAGCAGCTCCCTGAAGAGGGGGGAGCTGTTTTTT. This chain uses TRBV7-3 with TRBJ2-2; D unresolved. The length of the CDR3 is 13 residues. V was shortened by 4 bases and J by 8 bases, with 11 bases between the two germline ends. In germline, CDR1 is SGHTA, CDR2 FQGTGA.

V and J are TRBV18 and TRBJ1-6; maybe TRBD1 (6 bases). This CDR3 has 15 residues. Germline values: CDR1 KGHSH, CDR2 LQKENI. Trimming cost V 3 bases and J 4 bases, with 10 bases left between them. CDR3 protein: CASSPGTFYNSPLHF. The CDR3 DNA sequence: TGTGCCAGCTCACCCGGGACATTTTATAATTCACCCCTCCACTTT.

This sequence joins TRBV18 and TRBJ2-7; 10 nucleotides match TRBD1. The germline gives CDR1 KGHSH, CDR2 LQKENI. The V segment lost 5 bases and the J segment 5 bases; nucleotides outside the gene matches: 9. This CDR3 is built from 15 residues. In nucleotides, the CDR3 is TGTGCCAGCTCAACCTTAAGGGGGACAGGGGACGAGCAGTACTTC. It codes for CASSTLRGTGDEQYF.

This clone was seen just once. This sequence joins TRBV19 and TRBJ2-6; 7 bases align to TRBD2. CDR3 size: 16 residues. The V gene end was trimmed by 2 bases and the J gene end by 0 bases; junction bases not matched to a gene: 1. Germline assignment: CDR1 LNHDA and CDR2 SQIVND (reference sequence). The CDR3 protein is CASSIWGGSGANVLTF. DNA of the CDR3: TGTGCCAGTAGTATATGGGGGGGCTCTGGGGCCAACGTCCTGACTTTC.